This TCR beta chain was sequenced in a study of T-cell memory formation after mild COVID-19. The CDR3 length is 13 residues. The V gene lost 2 bases and the J gene lost 5 bases, with 10 bases spanning the gap. Germline lookup yields CDR1 MGHRA and CDR2 YSYEKL. TCRdb re-derived calls from the 5' RACE reads in MiXCR, one entry per CDR3 protein. The table shows 200,000 to 250,000 distinct CDR3 sequences, with around 10% occurring only once. Study-level points and caveats: What remained unconfirmed was the SARS-CoV-2 specificity of second-wave clones peaking on day 37. Cross-reactive memory appears to have joined, as suggested by some responding clones showing up in pre-infection memory.

This clonotype was seen a few times. Its antigen is unidentified. This TCR was recovered from a man aged 18-30 years who had mild COVID-19 (a few samples of this study predate the infection). Cell type and time point are not known. V is TRBV4-1 and J is TRBJ2-7, with D unresolved. Input material: PBMCs or a T cell subset sorted from them (not recorded which). The CDR3 DNA reads TGCGCCAGCAGCCAACCGAATGGGGACGAGCAGTACTTC. This translates into CASSQPNGDEQYF.